The clone carrying this T cell receptor (beta chain) is a singleton in its sample. Its matching antigen is unknown. The data originate from a study of T cell responses to AZD1222 COVID-19 vaccine. Study-wide results and limits: Mostly white British, mostly female donors; authors suggested clonal diversity may be underestimated. Sampled repertoires all dated from after the peak T cell response. The study identified only five to seven AZD1222 recipients as seropositive at baseline.

Sequenced by immunoSEQ multiplex PCR; TCRdb stores in-frame clones only, minus some. Here the sample spans roughly 180,000 clones, roughly nine tenths being singletons. This TCR came from an adult who received the AZD1222 COVID-19 vaccine. Source: peripheral blood, taken 28 days after the second AZD1222 dose.

CDR3 loop: CASSLGTVAEQFF. The DNA of the CDR3 is TGTGCCAGCAGTTTGGGGACAGTGGCTGAGCAGTTCTTC. The chain uses TRBV2 and TRBJ2-1; TRBD1 matches 7 bases. V gave up 5 bases and J gave up 9 bases; unmatched junction bases: 7. This CDR3 spans 13 amino acids. Germline V lookup: CDR1 SNHLY, CDR2 FYNNEI.